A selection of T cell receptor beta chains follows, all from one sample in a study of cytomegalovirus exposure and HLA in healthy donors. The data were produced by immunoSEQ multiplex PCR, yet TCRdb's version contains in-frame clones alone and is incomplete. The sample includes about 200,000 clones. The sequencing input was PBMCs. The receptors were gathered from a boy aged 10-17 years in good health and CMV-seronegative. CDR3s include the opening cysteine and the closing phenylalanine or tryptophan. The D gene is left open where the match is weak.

TGTGCCAGCTCACCCCCGGGACAGGGGAACACTGAAGCTTTCTTT	CASSPPGQGNTEAFF	TRBD1	TRBV18	TRBJ1-1
TGTGCCAGCAGCTTAGCTAGCGGGGGGGCCATCTCCTACAATGAGCAGTTCTTC	CASSLASGGAISYNEQFF	TRBD2	TRBV7-9	TRBJ2-1
TGCGCCAGCAGCCAAGGACTAGCGGGGGGGCTTCTACCGTATTTT	CASSQGLAGGLLPYF	TRBD2	TRBV4-1	TRBJ2-3
TGCGCCAGCAGTGTGACAAAGGCCTACGAGCAGTACTTC	CASSVTKAYEQYF	NA	TRBV4-1	TRBJ2-7
TGCGCCAGCAGCTTAGGACTAGCGGGGGGACGCTCCTACGAGCAGTACTTC	CASSLGLAGGRSYEQYF	TRBD2	TRBV5-1	TRBJ2-7
TGTGCCAGTAGTATAGTAATCGGGGGCACTGAAGCTTTCTTT	CASSIVIGGTEAFF	NA	TRBV19	TRBJ1-1
TGTGCCAGCAGTGAGACAGCTGGAAACACCATATATTTT	CASSETAGNTIYF	NA	TRBV6-1	TRBJ1-3
TGCGCCAGCAGACCCGGCGTGGGCCCGTCTAACTATGGCTACACCTTC	CASRPGVGPSNYGYTF	NA	TRBV4-3	TRBJ1-2
TGTGCCAGCAGTGCCGCGACAGGGATGGGCCAAGAGACCCAGTACTTC	CASSAATGMGQETQYF	TRBD1	TRBV6-1	TRBJ2-5
TGTGCCAGCAGCCCCGGGTCCGCCCCTGAAGCTTTCTTT	CASSPGSAPEAFF	NA	TRBV5-6	TRBJ1-1
TGTGCCAGCAGCCGACCGGGACAGGGAACCTATGGCTACACCTTC	CASSRPGQGTYGYTF	TRBD1	TRBV5-4	TRBJ1-2
TGTGCCAGCAGCCCCTGGAGTACATCCTACGAGCAGTACTTC	CASSPWSTSYEQYF	NA	TRBV6-5	TRBJ2-7
TGTGCCAGCAGCAATGGGGGGTATGACGAGCAGTACTTC	CASSNGGYDEQYF	NA	TRBV7-8	TRBJ2-7
TGCAGTGCCCCAGGGGGAAATGAGCAGTTCTTC	CSAPGGNEQFF	TRBD1	TRBV20-1	TRBJ2-1
TGTGCCAGCTCAGCAGGGAGGGTAAACTATGGCTACACCTTC	CASSAGRVNYGYTF	NA	TRBV18	TRBJ1-2
TGTGCCAGCAGTACTATTTCGGGGGAGCAGTACTTC	CASSTISGEQYF	NA	TRBV6-1	TRBJ2-7
TGTGCCAGCAGCTTAGATCTCAGGGGGGTATTAACTTCACCCCTCCACTTT	CASSLDLRGVLTSPLHF	TRBD1	TRBV11-2	TRBJ1-6
TGTGCCAGTACCTCCCCCCGCGGTGCGAACACCGGGGAGCTGTTTTTT	CASTSPRGANTGELFF	NA	TRBV19	TRBJ2-2
TGTGCCAGCAGTGCTTTTATGGGGGCCAACTACGAGCAGTACTTC	CASSAFMGANYEQYF	NA	TRBV6-4	TRBJ2-7
TGTGCCAGCAGCAAAGCCAGCAGGGGGCGGACAGATACGCAGTATTTT	CASSKASRGRTDTQYF	NA	TRBV21-1	TRBJ2-3
TGTGCCAGCAGCTTGAACACAGGGGGCCTTCAGCCCCAGCATTTT	CASSLNTGGLQPQHF	TRBD1	TRBV5-5	TRBJ1-5
TGTGCCACTTATGACTATGGCTACACCTTC	CATYDYGYTF	NA	TRBV13	TRBJ1-2
TGTGCCAGCAGCGTAGGAATTAGCGGGTCCCTCCAGGAGCAGTTCTTC	CASSVGISGSLQEQFF	TRBD2	TRBV9	TRBJ2-1
TGTGCCAGCAGTGAAAGGCAGGGGGCCGATTCACCCCTCCACTTT	CASSERQGADSPLHF	TRBD1	TRBV6-4	TRBJ1-6
TGTGCCAGCGGGCCCTCGGGGGACTACGAGCAGTACTTC	CASGPSGDYEQYF	NA	TRBV7-9	TRBJ2-7
TGTGCCAGTAGTATGAGTACAGCTTCACCCCTCCACTTT	CASSMSTASPLHF	NA	TRBV19	TRBJ1-6
TGTGCCAGCCAGCTTGACAGGGGGGCAGATACGCAGTATTTT	CASQLDRGADTQYF	TRBD1	TRBV6-4	TRBJ2-3
TGTGCCAGCAGTGACAGGGCCGCCTACAATGAGCAGTTCTTC	CASSDRAAYNEQFF	TRBD1	TRBV6-6	TRBJ2-1
TGTGCCAGCAGTTACTCGGCTAGCGGGGTGTTGAGTGAGCAGTTCTTC	CASSYSASGVLSEQFF	TRBD2	TRBV6-5	TRBJ2-1
TGTGCCAGCTCACCACCAGATGTGAGCTCCTACAATGAGCAGTTCTTC	CASSPPDVSSYNEQFF	NA	TRBV18	TRBJ2-1
TGTGCCAGCAGTGACTCTGGGACTGGGAACTATGGCTACACCTTC	CASSDSGTGNYGYTF	NA	TRBV6-4	TRBJ1-2
TGTGCCAGCAGTGAGGGAGGGTTTGGAAACACCATATATTTT	CASSEGGFGNTIYF	NA	TRBV6-1	TRBJ1-3
TGTGCCTGGAGCCCCCGGGGGGCCTACACCGGGGAGCTGTTTTTT	CAWSPRGAYTGELFF	NA	TRBV30	TRBJ2-2
TGTGCCAGCAGTCCAACCGGGACAGGGGGATACGAGCAGTACTTC	CASSPTGTGGYEQYF	TRBD1	TRBV6-6	TRBJ2-7
TGTGCCAGCAGTTACTCTCAGAACACTGAAGCTTTCTTT	CASSYSQNTEAFF	NA	TRBV6-6	TRBJ1-1
TGTGCCAGCAGTCCCAGAAAGGGGCGTCATGGAAACACCATATATTTT	CASSPRKGRHGNTIYF	NA	TRBV28	TRBJ1-3
TGTGCCAGCAGGGCTGGGGGACAGCACTACGAGCAGTACTTC	CASRAGGQHYEQYF	TRBD1	TRBV27	TRBJ2-7
TGTGCCAGCAGCTTGACCCTAAACGGGGAGCAGTACTTC	CASSLTLNGEQYF	NA	TRBV5-8	TRBJ2-7
TGTGCCTGGAGTGTTGAAGCAGTCGGGAATTCACCCCTCCACTTT	CAWSVEAVGNSPLHF	NA	TRBV30	TRBJ1-6
TGCGCCAGCAGCCAAACTAGCGGGGGGAACAATGAGCAGTTCTTC	CASSQTSGGNNEQFF	TRBD2	TRBV4-1	TRBJ2-1
TGTGCCCTACGACAGGGGGCGGGTGAAAAACTGTTTTTT	CALRQGAGEKLFF	TRBD1	TRBV6-1	TRBJ1-4
TGTGCCAGCTCACAGGGGGCTCGGGAGACCCAGTACTTC	CASSQGARETQYF	TRBD1	TRBV18	TRBJ2-5
TGTGCCAGCAGCTTGGGACTAGTCAATGAGCAGTTCTTC	CASSLGLVNEQFF	NA	TRBV5-4	TRBJ2-1
TGTGCCAGTAGCATTACAGGTTTTCCTGAAGCTTTCTTT	CASSITGFPEAFF	NA	TRBV19	TRBJ1-1
TGTGCCAGCAGCCGAAAACCGAGAACTAATGAAAAACTGTTTTTT	CASSRKPRTNEKLFF	NA	TRBV21-1	TRBJ1-4
TGCGCCAGCAGCCAAACCCCAACGGGGGGATCCTCCTACGAGCAGTACTTC	CASSQTPTGGSSYEQYF	TRBD2	TRBV4-3	TRBJ2-7